The 17 T cell receptor beta chains below were found in one sample sequenced in a study of regulatory T cells in long-lasting Graves disease. Researchers made TCR beta libraries by using iRepertoire HTBI primers and running Arm-PCR on CDR3 regions. TCRdb called the multiplex PCR reads again in MiXCR, with one record for every CDR3 protein. Altogether 380,000 or so distinct CDR3 sequences are present, about 16% being singletons, with the ten largest covering 20% to 25%. Stated time point: newly diagnosed GD, antithyroid drugs for less than 3 months. The TCR library used RNA extracted from PBMCs. These records were also assigned to another study, of T cells in Graves' hyperthyroidism and ophthalmopathy.

This specimen was peripheral blood mononuclear cells (PBMCs), taken at new diagnosis, from a patient treated with antithyroid drugs. Receptors originate from a woman aged 18-29 years with Graves disease.

In its sample, this clonotype was seen many times. The chain uses TRBV5-1 and TRBJ2-2, with D unresolved. The CDR3 runs 15 residues. The V end was cut by 4 bases, the J end by 2 bases, with 12 bases between. The germline V gene encodes CDR1 SGHRS and CDR2 YFSETQ. CDR3 in amino acids: CASSGSPQNTGELFF. CDR3 nucleotide sequence: TGCGCCAGCAGCGGGTCCCCCCAAAACACCGGGGAGCTGTTTTTT.

The V call is TRBV6-1, the J call TRBJ1-5; the D is unclear. The V and J ends lost 6 bases and 3 bases respectively, with 12 bases between them. Per the germline V gene, CDR1 is MNHNS and CDR2 is SASEGT. The CDR3 is 14 residues long. CDR3 region: CASRPAGPNQPQHF. CDR3 nucleotide sequence: TGTGCCAGCAGGCCGGCCGGACCCAATCAGCCCCAGCATTTT.

This clonotype was recorded at least ten times. The gene calls are TRBV7-6 and TRBJ2-7; D call uncertain. Germline V CDR1 and CDR2: SGHVS, FNYEAQ. CDR3 length: 13 residues. V gave up 5 bases and J gave up 3 bases, with 11 bases separating them. This CDR3 is CASSRFRDYEQYF. Written as DNA, the CDR3 is TGTGCCAGCAGCCGCTTTAGGGACTACGAGCAGTACTTC.

In this sample, this clonotype turned up many times. The chain employs TRBV7-2 and TRBJ2-5; D uncertain. Germline V gene lookup returns CDR1 SGHTA and CDR2 FQGNSA. V lost 2 bases to trimming and J lost 1 base, with 8 bases between them. This CDR3 has 14 residues. CDR3 loop: CASSLSWVQETQYF. The CDR3 nucleotides are TGTGCCAGCAGCTTAAGCTGGGTCCAAGAGACCCAGTACTTC.

This clonotype was counted many times. The junction departs from the called germline gene at one end, perhaps through a read error. This chain connects TRBV5-4 to TRBJ1-4; D unresolved. Germline V gene data show CDR1 as SGHNT and CDR2 as YYREEE (reference sequence). The CDR3 is 13 amino acids. CDR3 in DNA: TGCGCCAGCAGCTTGGGAGCGGGTGAAAAACTGTTTTTT. It codes for CASSLGAGEKLFF.

The chain couples TRBV29-1 to TRBJ2-1, with 7 bases that match TRBD2. The CDR3 is made up of 15 amino acids. Germline V gene data show CDR1 as SQVTM and CDR2 as ANQGSEA. V was clipped by 7 bases and J by 7 bases; unmatched bases: 16. CDR3 DNA sequence: TGCAGCGCCAGACGAACTAGCGAGCGAGGGAATGAGCAGTTCTTC. It is translated as CSARRTSERGNEQFF.

V gene TRBV11-1 combines with J gene TRBJ1-2; 9 bases fit TRBD1. CDR1 and CDR2 (germline): SGHAT, FQDESV (reference sequence). The CDR3 sequence is 14 residues long. Losses at the gene ends were 4 bases for V and 8 bases for J; bases not matched to a gene: 8. CDR3 in DNA: TGTGCCAGCAGCTCGACCACGGACAGGGGAGGCTACACCTTC. Protein: CASSSTTDRGGYTF.

CDR3 region: CASSDRGGYSNQPQHF. CDR3 nucleotide sequence: TGTGCCAGCAGCGACAGGGGGGGATATAGCAATCAGCCCCAGCATTTT. This chain connects TRBV6-2 or TRBV6-3 to TRBJ1-5; 9 nucleotides line up with TRBD1. Germline values: CDR1 MNHEY, CDR2 SVGEGT. V gave up 6 bases and J gave up 0 bases; unmatched junction bases: 6. The length of the CDR3 is 16 residues.

This clonotype appeared many times. The chain is built from TRBV2 and TRBJ1-1, with 7 bases fitting TRBD1. CDR1 is SNHLY, CDR2 FYNNEI, per germline. V was clipped by 7 bases and J by 0 bases; unmatched bases: 5. The CDR3 totals 14 residues. The CDR3 here is CASKTGWVNTEAFF. The CDR3 nucleotides are TGTGCCAGCAAGACAGGGTGGGTGAACACTGAAGCTTTCTTT.

The CDR3 protein is CASIPDRNSNQPQHF. CDR3 nucleotide sequence: TGTGCCAGTATCCCGGACCGAAATAGCAATCAGCCCCAGCATTTT. The chain uses TRBV19 and TRBJ1-5; D gene ambiguous. Trimming pared 7 bases from V and 0 bases from J, leaving 13 bases between. The CDR3 sequence is 15 residues long. CDR1 is LNHDA, CDR2 SQIVND, per germline (reference sequence). Full variable domain (outside the CDR3, taken from reference TRBV19 and TRBJ1-5): DGGITQSPKYLFRKEGQNVTLSCEQNLNHDAMYWYRQDPGQGLRLIYYSQIVNDFQKGDIAEGYSVSREKKESFPLTVTSAQKNPTAFYLCASIPDRNSNQPQHFGDGTRLSIL.

At least ten counts were recorded for this clonotype. V gene TRBV5-1 combines with J gene TRBJ1-1, with D possibly matching TRBD1 (6 bases). From germline, CDR1 is SGHRS and CDR2 YFSETQ. Trimming removed 0 bases from V and 5 bases from J, with 14 bases in between. The CDR3 is 15 residues long. CDR3 sequence (DNA): TGCGCCAGCAGCTTGGCGGTTGGAGGGGGAACTGAAGCTTTCTTT. This sequence encodes CASSLAVGGGTEAFF.

Many counts were recorded for this clonotype. The CDR3 DNA reads TGTGCCTGGAGGGTAACAGGGGCGACCGGGGAGCTGTTTTTT. Amino acids: CAWRVTGATGELFF. This chain links TRBV30 with TRBJ2-2; 7 bases are a match to TRBD1. After removal of 3 bases from V and 5 bases from J, the junction contained 6 bases not matched to a gene. CDR1 is GTSNPN, CDR2 SVGIG, per germline (reference sequence). There are 14 residues in the CDR3.

The table lists this clonotype with many counts. This chain uses TRBV5-4 with TRBJ2-1; the match to TRBD2 covers 13 bases. J was trimmed by 2 bases and V by 0 bases; bases with no gene match: 2. The length of the CDR3 is 17 residues. The germline V gene has CDR1 SGHNT and CDR2 YYREEE (reference sequence). The CDR3 DNA reads as TGTGCCAGCAGCTTGGCTGGACTAGCGGGAGCCTACAATGAGCAGTTCTTC. It yields the protein CASSLAGLAGAYNEQFF.

This clonotype was counted a few times. The chain couples TRBV11-2 to TRBJ1-6; no firm D call. CDR1 and CDR2 (germline): SGHAT, FQNNGV. The CDR3 runs 12 residues. The V end was cut by 5 bases, the J end by 12 bases, with 11 bases between. CDR3 bases: TGTGCCAGCAGCAGCATAATCGGACCCCTCCACTTT. Protein sequence: CASSSIIGPLHF.

This clonotype has at least ten counts. The gene calls are TRBV20-1 and TRBJ1-5; TRBD1 is a possible D gene (5 bases). The V end lost 0 bases, the J end lost 2 bases, and 14 bases lay between the germline ends. The CDR3 is 16 amino acids. Germline V gene sequence: CDR1 DFQATT, CDR2 SNEGSKA (reference sequence). This CDR3 is CSARDGSGRGNQPQHF. CDR3 bases: TGCAGTGCTAGAGATGGCTCAGGGAGAGGCAATCAGCCCCAGCATTTT.

Remarks on this clonotype: A far larger clone is just one base off, so this is likely a read error. The V and J genes are TRBV2 and TRBJ2-5; TRBD2 might be the D (6 bases). CDR3 length: 15 amino acids. Germline V lookup: CDR1 SNHLY, CDR2 FYNNEI. The CDR3 protein is CASIGGAGTYNEQLF. DNA of the CDR3: TGTGCCAGCATTGGGGGAGCGGGTACCTACAATGAGCAGCTCTTC.

The V call is TRBV12-3 or TRBV12-4, the J call TRBJ2-7, with no clear D. This CDR3 has 12 amino acids. With 4 bases removed from V and 9 bases from J, the gap between germline ends came to 13 bases. The CDR3 region has the DNA TGTGCCAGCAGTTCCCCCGTCGGCGGGCAGTACTTC. This gives the protein CASSSPVGGQYF.